The T cell receptor (beta chain) described here comes from a study of control samples from healthy donors and cancer patients. CDR3 length: 12 residues. Germline V gene lookup returns CDR1 SNHLY and CDR2 FYNNEI. J gave up 8 bases and V 5 bases, and 2 bases lay outside the gene matches. Produced via immunoSEQ multiplex PCR; TCRdb's table is partial and in-frame only. The data show about 410,000 clones, about 93% seen once. This rearrangement joins TRBV2 to TRBJ2-1; 8 nucleotides match TRBD1. Specimen: PBMCs. The TCR sequence derives from a man aged 40-55 years with head and neck cancer. This CDR3 reads CASSPDRDEQFF. CDR3 in DNA: TGTGCCAGCAGTCCGGACAGGGATGAGCAGTTCTTC.